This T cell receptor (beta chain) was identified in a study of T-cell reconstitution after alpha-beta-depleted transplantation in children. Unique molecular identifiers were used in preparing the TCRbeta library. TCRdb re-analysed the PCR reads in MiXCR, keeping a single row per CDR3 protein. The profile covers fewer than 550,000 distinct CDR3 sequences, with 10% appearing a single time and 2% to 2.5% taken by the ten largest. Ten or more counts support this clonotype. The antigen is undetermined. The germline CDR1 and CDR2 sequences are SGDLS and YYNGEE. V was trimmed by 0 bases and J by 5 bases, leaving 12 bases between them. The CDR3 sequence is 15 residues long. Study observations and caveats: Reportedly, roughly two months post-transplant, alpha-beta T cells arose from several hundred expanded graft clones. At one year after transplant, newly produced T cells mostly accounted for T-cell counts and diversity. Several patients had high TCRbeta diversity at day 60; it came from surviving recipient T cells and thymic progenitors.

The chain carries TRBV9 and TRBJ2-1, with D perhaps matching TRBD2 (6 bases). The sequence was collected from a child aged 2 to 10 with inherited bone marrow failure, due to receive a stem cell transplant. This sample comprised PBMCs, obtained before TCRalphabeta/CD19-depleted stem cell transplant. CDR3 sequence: CASSVDGSGNNEQFF. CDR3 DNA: TGTGCCAGCAGCGTAGACGGGAGTGGAAACAATGAGCAGTTCTTC.